This T cell receptor (beta chain) was retrieved from a study of monozygotic twins with inflammatory bowel disease (dated by TCRdb to between 2018 and 2021). Turning to the overall study: The complete study included about 28 monozygotic twin pairs: 19 IBD-discordant Danish pairs and nine German pairs, of which four were IBD-concordant and five were IBD-discordant. Within discordant pairs, disease-associated traits were sought mainly by comparing IBD patients with their genetically identical healthy co-twins. Each individual had, on average, about 151 000 unique TCRalpha sequences and 181 000 unique TCRbeta sequences available for analysis. Broad study findings and their caveats: Fewer clonotypes were shared with other individuals by IBD patients than by healthy twins, most markedly in patients showing signs of disease activity. Different T cell subtypes could not be distinguished in the analysis. The results gave no support for a single strong signal or clonotype linked to IBD. Differing immunosuppressive treatments among patients may have added background noise and inter-individual variability to the repertoires. TCRbeta repertoire diversity, by inverse Simpson index, was decreased in IBD patients compared with their healthy co-twins. Concordant and discordant twins showed no difference in repertoire similarity, possibly because of limited statistical power.

The library was obtained by 5' RACE. The input for every TCR library was 3500 ng of total RNA. For each sample, cDNA was synthesized in eight separate reactions using SMARTScribe reverse transcriptase. During cDNA synthesis, template switching was used to introduce unique molecular identifiers that contained a 6-nucleotide sample barcode. TCRalpha and TCRbeta cDNA was amplified by two nested PCRs of roughly 15 and 9 cycles, with bead purification after each PCR. Before amplification, the cDNA was treated with uracil DNA-glycosylase and purified using the QIAquick PCR purification kit. The second PCR added Illumina TruSeq-compatible adapters along with sample-specific barcodes. Library quality and concentration were checked on TapeStation and Qubit, and libraries were pooled at roughly 5 ng each. Sequencing of the pooled libraries was done on an Illumina HiSeq2500 single-index Rapid Run using custom sequencing primers and 2 x 100 bp reads. The original pipeline was this. MiGEC version 1.2.6 was used for UMI-based consensus assembly to correct PCR and sequencing errors. MiXCR version 2.1.1 was used for V(D)J alignment, clonotype assembly and CDR3 extraction. To normalise gene usage, clonotype sharing and MAIT/NKT TCR abundance, the analysis used the top 1000, 10 000 and 20 000 clonotypes per sample. After downsampling to 27 000 UMIs, diversity was calculated as the inverse Simpson index using the vegan R package. Paired Mann-Whitney U tests were applied to discordant twin pairs, and Benjamini-Hochberg correction was used for multiple testing. The reads went through TCRdb reprocessing, and each CDR3 protein sequence gets one entry with no DNA. In this record, the V and J calls reflect TCRdb's handling and not the investigators' own analysis. This sample's table contains 330,000 or so distinct CDR3 sequences. The ten largest clones take up around 2% of the sample.

CDR1 and CDR2 were assigned from the germline V gene as SGHVS and FNYEAQ. The CDR3, cysteine through phenylalanine, is 13 amino acids long. No DNA was logged. Regarding this clonotype: The specificity of this receptor is unknown.

From each donor, a roughly 2.7 ml peripheral blood sample was collected into PAXgene tubes and kept at -80 degrees C. Without T cell sorting, total RNA was isolated from whole blood using the PAXgene blood miRNA kit on an automated QIAcube. Peripheral blood from monozygotic twin pairs concordant or discordant for inflammatory bowel disease was subjected to deep TCRalpha and TCRbeta repertoire profiling with unique molecular barcoding. For every twin pair, smoking habits were documented, and each individual was categorised as a current, former or never smoker. The receptor's source is a human donor with ulcerative colitis or Crohn's disease, or a healthy co-twin of an affected twin (not recorded which). The sample consisted of blood. The chain is made from TRBV7-6 and TRBJ1-2; TCRdb's D call of TRBD1 is untestable without DNA. The CDR3 protein is CASSADRAGGYTF. Reference TRBV7-6 and TRBJ1-2 genes cover what lies past the CDR3, so the full variable domain is GAGVSQSPRYKVTKRGQDVALRCDPISGHVSLYWYRQALGQGPEFLTYFNYEAQQDKSGLPNDRFSAERPEGSISTLTIQRTEQRDSAMYRCASSADRAGGYTFGSGTRLTVV.